What follows is one T cell receptor beta chain and its context. Under the authors' procedure: Estimation of nucleated cell counts was performed using reference gene primer amplification. Clones were sequenced by immunoSEQ multiplex PCR, and TCRdb holds only the in-frame ones, with some missing. V and J calls and clone size are copied from that table; D and trimming were computed from the DNA. The sample has around 100,000 clones; around nine tenths are singletons. Germline values: CDR1 MNHNY, CDR2 SVGAGI (reference sequence). Trimming took off 0 bases at V and 9 bases at J, with 14 bases between the two ends. The CDR3 loop spans 14 amino acids. This sample was included in a study of blood T cell repertoires in COVID-19. Study information: Some COVID-19 samples were acute and others convalescent; all came from the United States, Italy and Spain. PBMCs, B-cell-depleted T cells, or T cells were the source of the cDNA or gDNA that made up the material.

The chain has TRBV6-6 and TRBJ1-1; possibly TRBD1 for D (5 bases). The sequence was obtained from a human donor in a cohort sampled during active COVID-19. The sequenced sample was peripheral blood. The CDR3 is CASSYSVGPYQAFF. The CDR3 DNA follows: TGTGCCAGCAGTTACTCGGTGGGGCCCTATCAAGCTTTCTTT.